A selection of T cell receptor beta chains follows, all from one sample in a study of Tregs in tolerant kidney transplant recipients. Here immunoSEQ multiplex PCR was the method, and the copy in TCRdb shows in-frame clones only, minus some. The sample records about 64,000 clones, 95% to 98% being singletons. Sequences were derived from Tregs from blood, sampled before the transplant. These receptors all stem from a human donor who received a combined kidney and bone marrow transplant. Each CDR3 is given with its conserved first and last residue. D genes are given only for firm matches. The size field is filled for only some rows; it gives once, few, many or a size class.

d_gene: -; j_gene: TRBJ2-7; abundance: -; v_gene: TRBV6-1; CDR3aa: CASTRKRLLGEQYF; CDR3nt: TGTGCCAGCACTAGAAAGCGCCTATTGGGTGAGCAGTACTTC
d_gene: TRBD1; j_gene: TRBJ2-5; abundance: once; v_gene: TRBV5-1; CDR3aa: CASSPLGQGWTQYF; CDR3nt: TGCGCCAGCAGCCCCCTGGGACAGGGATGGACCCAGTACTTC
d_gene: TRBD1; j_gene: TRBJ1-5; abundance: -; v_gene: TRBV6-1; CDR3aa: CASSEVQGGLRQPQHF; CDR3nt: TGTGCCAGCAGTGAAGTTCAGGGGGGTTTGCGTCAGCCCCAGCATTTT
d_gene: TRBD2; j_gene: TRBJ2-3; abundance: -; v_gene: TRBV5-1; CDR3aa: CASSRTSGGALGDTQYF; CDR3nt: TGCGCCAGCAGTCGGACTAGCGGGGGGGCCCTGGGAGATACGCAGTATTTT
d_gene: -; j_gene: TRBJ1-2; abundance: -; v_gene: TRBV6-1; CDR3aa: CAIRGGYGYTF; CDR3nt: TGTGCAATAAGGGGAGGGTATGGCTACACCTTC
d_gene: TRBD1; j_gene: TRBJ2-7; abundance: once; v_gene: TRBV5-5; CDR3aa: CASSLRTGGYEQYF; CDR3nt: TGTGCCAGCAGCTTAAGGACAGGCGGGTACGAGCAGTACTTC
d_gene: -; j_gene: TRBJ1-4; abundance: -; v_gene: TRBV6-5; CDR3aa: CASSYREGEKLFF; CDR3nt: TGTGCCAGCAGTTATAGGGAGGGGGAAAAACTGTTTTTT
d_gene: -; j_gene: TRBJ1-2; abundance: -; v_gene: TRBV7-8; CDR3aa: CASSLALGSPFSIDGYTF; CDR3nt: TGTGCCAGCAGCTTAGCTTTGGGCAGCCCTTTCTCTATTGATGGCTACACCTTC
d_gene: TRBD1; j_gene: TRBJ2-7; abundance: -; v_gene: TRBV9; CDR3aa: CASSVGDRGLGEQYF; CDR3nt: TGTGCCAGCAGCGTAGGGGACAGGGGGCTGGGAGAGCAGTACTTC
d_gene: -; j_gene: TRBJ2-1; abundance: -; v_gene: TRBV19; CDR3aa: CASSTRYNEQFF; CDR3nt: TGTGCCAGTAGTACCCGCTACAATGAGCAGTTCTTC
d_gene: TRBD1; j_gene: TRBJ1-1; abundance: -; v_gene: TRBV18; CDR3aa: CASSRHQQGGNTEAFF; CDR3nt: TGTGCCAGCTCACGACACCAACAGGGGGGGAACACTGAAGCTTTCTTT
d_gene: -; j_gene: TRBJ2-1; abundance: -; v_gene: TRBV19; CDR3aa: CASSPGAGINNEQFF; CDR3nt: TGTGCCAGTAGTCCTGGGGCGGGAATAAACAATGAGCAGTTCTTC
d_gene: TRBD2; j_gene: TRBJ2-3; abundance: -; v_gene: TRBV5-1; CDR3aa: CASSLGTSEADTQYF; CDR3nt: TGCGCCAGCAGCCTTGGGACTAGCGAGGCAGATACGCAGTATTTT
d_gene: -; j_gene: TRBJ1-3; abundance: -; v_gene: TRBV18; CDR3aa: CASSPQPGQFGNTIYF; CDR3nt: TGTGCCAGCTCACCCCAGCCCGGACAATTCGGGAACACCATATATTTT
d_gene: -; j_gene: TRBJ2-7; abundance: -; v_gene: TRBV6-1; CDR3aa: CASSELYRSYEQYF; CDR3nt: TGTGCCAGCAGTGAACTCTACAGGTCCTACGAGCAGTACTTC
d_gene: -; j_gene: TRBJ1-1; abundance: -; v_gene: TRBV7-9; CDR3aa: CASSLVVLQTARAFF; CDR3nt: TGTGCCAGCAGCTTAGTTGTTCTGCAGACTGCGAGAGCTTTCTTT
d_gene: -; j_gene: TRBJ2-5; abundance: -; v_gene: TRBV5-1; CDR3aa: CASSSDSFQETQYF; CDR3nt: TGCGCCAGCAGCTCCGACAGTTTTCAAGAGACCCAGTACTTC
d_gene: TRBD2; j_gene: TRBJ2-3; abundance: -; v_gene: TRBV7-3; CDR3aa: CASSSLAGGSTDTQYF; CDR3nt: TGTGCCAGCAGCTCTCTAGCGGGAGGGAGCACAGATACGCAGTATTTT
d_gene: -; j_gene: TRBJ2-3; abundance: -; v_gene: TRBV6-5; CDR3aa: CASGRSLDTQYF; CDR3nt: TGTGCCAGCGGGAGGAGTTTAGATACGCAGTATTTT
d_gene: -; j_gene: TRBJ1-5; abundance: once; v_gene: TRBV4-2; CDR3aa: CASSLQGLGDQPQHF; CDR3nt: TGTGCCAGCAGCTTACAGGGTTTGGGGGATCAGCCCCAGCATTTT
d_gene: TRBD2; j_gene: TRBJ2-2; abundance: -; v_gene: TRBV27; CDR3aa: CASSRKGAGGNTGELFF; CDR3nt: TGTGCCAGCAGTCGCAAAGGAGCGGGGGGGAACACCGGGGAGCTGTTTTTT
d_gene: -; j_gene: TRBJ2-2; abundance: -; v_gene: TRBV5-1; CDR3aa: CASSPTSFNTGELFF; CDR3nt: TGCGCCAGCAGCCCCACTAGTTTTAACACCGGGGAGCTGTTTTTT
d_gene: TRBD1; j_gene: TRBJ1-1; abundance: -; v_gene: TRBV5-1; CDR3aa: CASSFLGQGDTEAFF; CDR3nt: TGCGCCAGCAGCTTTCTGGGACAGGGGGACACTGAAGCTTTCTTT
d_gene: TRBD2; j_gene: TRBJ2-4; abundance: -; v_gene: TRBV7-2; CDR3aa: CASSRRSGGENIQYF; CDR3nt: TGTGCCAGCAGCCGACGTAGCGGGGGGGAAAACATTCAGTACTTC
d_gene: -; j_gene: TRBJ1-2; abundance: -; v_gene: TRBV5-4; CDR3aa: CASSFKTGGFGYTF; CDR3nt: TGTGCCAGCAGCTTCAAGACAGGTGGTTTTGGCTACACCTTC
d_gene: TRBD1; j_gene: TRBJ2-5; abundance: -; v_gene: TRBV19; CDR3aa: CASMGTANTEETQYF; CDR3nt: TGTGCCAGTATGGGGACAGCAAACACCGAAGAGACCCAGTACTTC
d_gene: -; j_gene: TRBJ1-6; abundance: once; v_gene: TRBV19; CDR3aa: CASSINRDSPLHF; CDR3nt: TGTGCCAGTAGTATAAACAGGGATTCACCCCTCCACTTT
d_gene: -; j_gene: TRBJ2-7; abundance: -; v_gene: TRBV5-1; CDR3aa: CASSLDRDEQYF; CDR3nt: TGCGCCAGCAGCTTGGACAGGGACGAGCAGTACTTC
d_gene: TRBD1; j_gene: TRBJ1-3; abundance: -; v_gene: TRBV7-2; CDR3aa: CASSYRGQIGNTIYF; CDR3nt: TGTGCCAGCAGCTACAGGGGGCAGATAGGGAACACCATATATTTT
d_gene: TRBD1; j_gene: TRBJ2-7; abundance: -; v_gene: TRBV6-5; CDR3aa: CASSYGTGGVEQYF; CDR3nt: TGTGCCAGCAGTTATGGGACAGGGGGAGTCGAGCAGTACTTC
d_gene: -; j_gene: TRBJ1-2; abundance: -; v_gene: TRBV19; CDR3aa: CASSGPGQGNYGYTF; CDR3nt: TGTGCCAGTAGTGGCCCGGGACAAGGGAACTATGGCTACACCTTC
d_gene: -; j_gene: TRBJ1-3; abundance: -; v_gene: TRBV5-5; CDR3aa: CASSLGHSGGLSGNTIYF; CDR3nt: TGTGCCAGCAGCTTGGGACATTCCGGAGGGCTCTCTGGAAACACCATATATTTT
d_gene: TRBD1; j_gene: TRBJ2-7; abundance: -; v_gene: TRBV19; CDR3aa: CASSDRGYEQYF; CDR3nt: TGTGCCAGTAGTGACAGGGGCTACGAGCAGTACTTC